A single sample gave rise to the 23 T cell receptor beta chains below, sequenced in a study of beta chain features in type 1 diabetes. Study observations and caveats: Moderate but significant shortening of TCRB CDR3s was recorded in all four CD4+ subsets from Type 1 diabetes patients.

The antigens these receptors bind are not known. The entirety of the isolated RNA underwent reverse transcription, so expressed TCRB transcripts were sequenced. Method: immunoSEQ multiplex PCR; TCRdb's copy keeps in-frame clones and lacks some. The data contain 310,000 or so clones, roughly 15% of them singletons. The sequencing sample was made of naive CD4+ T cells from blood. The receptors originated from a man aged 18 to 30 with type 1 diabetes.

This sequence joins TRBV4-3 and TRBJ2-7; TRBD2 agrees at 9 bases. J gave up 6 bases and V 3 bases, and 6 bases lay outside the gene matches. The CDR3 covers 14 residues. Per the germline V gene, CDR1 is LGHNA and CDR2 is YSLEER. The CDR3 region has the DNA TGCGCCAGCAGCCAGCGGGGGGGGTTAGGCGAGCAGTACTTC. Amino acids: CASSQRGGLGEQYF.

A few counts support this clone. The chain carries TRBV10-2 and TRBJ2-7; D unresolved. The V end lost 2 bases, the J end lost 9 bases, and 14 bases lay between the germline ends. The CDR3 consists of 13 residues. Looked up from germline, CDR1 is WSHSY and CDR2 is SAAADI. The CDR3 DNA reads TGCGCCAGCAGTGAGATAGGCGGCGTTGCGCAGTACTTC. Translating gives CASSEIGGVAQYF.

This clone showed up just a few times. The chain links TRBV5-4 to TRBJ2-5; TRBD2 might be the D (7 bases). The CDR3 totals 15 residues. The germline V gene encodes CDR1 SGHNT and CDR2 YYREEE (reference sequence). The V end was cut by 10 bases, the J end by 2 bases, with 21 bases between. The CDR3, as DNA: TGTGCCTCTTACAGGGAGGGAGGGAGGCAAGAGACCCAGTACTTC. Amino acid sequence: CASYREGGRQETQYF.

The V and J genes are TRBV4-2 and TRBJ2-3; D is perhaps TRBD2 (5 bases). Trimming stripped 1 base from V and 6 bases from J, with 8 bases between. The CDR3 has 13 amino acids. Germline V gives CDR1 LGHNA, CDR2 YNFKEQ. The CDR3 reads CASSQGPGDTQYF. The CDR3, as DNA: TGTGCCAGCAGCCAAGGCCCGGGGGATACGCAGTATTTT.

The chain combines TRBV15 with TRBJ2-5; D might be TRBD1 (5 bases). V lost 1 base and J lost 3, with 9 bases in between. This CDR3 spans 14 amino acids. CDR1 and CDR2 from the germline V gene are LNHNV and YYDKDF (reference sequence). This chain's CDR3 is CATSRVDSKETQYF. The CDR3 DNA reads TGTGCCACCAGCAGAGTTGACAGCAAAGAGACCCAGTACTTC.

This sequence joins TRBV6-5 and TRBJ2-6; 7 nucleotides match TRBD1. The CDR3 sequence is 15 residues long. Germline V gene data show CDR1 as MNHEY and CDR2 as SVGAGI. With V trimmed by 6 bases and J by 0 bases, 2 bases remained unmatched. The CDR3 DNA reads as TGTGCCAGCAGGAGGGACAGCTCTGGGGCCAACGTCCTGACTTTC. Encoded protein: CASRRDSSGANVLTF.

The chain couples TRBV7-9 to TRBJ2-7, with D perhaps matching TRBD1 (6 bases). Germline CDR1 and CDR2: SEHNR and FQNEAQ (reference sequence). The CDR3 length is 13 residues. V was pared by 5 bases and J by 3 bases, with 11 bases between. The CDR3: CASSPPGVYEQYF. Here the CDR3 DNA reads TGTGCCAGCAGCCCGCCAGGGGTCTACGAGCAGTACTTC. The whole variable domain, filled in from reference TRBV7-9 and TRBJ2-7, reads DTGVSQNPRHKITKRGQNVTFRCDPISEHNRLYWYRQTLGQGPEFLTYFQNEAQLEKSRLLSDRFSAERPKGSFSTLEIQRTEQGDSAMYLCASSPPGVYEQYFGPGTRLTVT.

The chain combines TRBV4-1 with TRBJ2-5; D gene unclear. Trimming shortened V by 0 bases and J by 2 bases, and 7 bases separated the two germline ends. The CDR3 loop spans 14 amino acids. The germline V gene has CDR1 MGHRA and CDR2 YSYEKL. The CDR3 loop reads CASSQDLQQETQYF. The DNA of the CDR3 is TGCGCCAGCAGCCAAGATCTACAGCAAGAGACCCAGTACTTC.

This clone has only a few counts. The chain combines TRBV18 with TRBJ2-2; 7 bases are shared with TRBD1. The CDR3 is made up of 17 amino acids. The trim removed 2 bases at V and 7 bases at J, leaving 13 bases unmatched. Germline CDR1 reads KGHSH; CDR2 reads LQKENI. CDR3 sequence reads: CASSPNQGQMESGELFF. The CDR3 DNA follows: TGTGCCAGCTCACCAAATCAGGGACAGATGGAGAGCGGGGAGCTGTTTTTT.

The chain has TRBV28 and TRBJ2-1; TRBD2 matches at 7 bases. Germline CDR1 reads MDHEN; CDR2 reads SYDVKM. This CDR3 comprises 16 residues. V lost 3 bases, J lost 7 bases, and 12 bases stayed unmatched. As DNA, the CDR3 is TGTGCCAGCAGTTTGGGAGGGCGGGCGGCCCGAAATGAGCAGTTCTTC. Its translation is CASSLGGRAARNEQFF. Variable domain in full (rest from reference TRBV28 and TRBJ2-1): DVKVTQSSRYLVKRTGEKVFLECVQDMDHENMFWYRQDPGLGLRLIYFSYDVKMKEKGDIPEGYSVSREKKERFSLILESASTNQTSMYLCASSLGGRAARNEQFFGPGTRLTVL.

This clone came up a few times. The J gene is TRBJ2-7, the V gene TRBV11-2, with D possibly being TRBD1 (6 bases). This CDR3 is 17 amino acids long. V lost 3 bases, J lost 6 bases, and 24 bases lay in between. The germline gives CDR1 SGHAT, CDR2 FQNNGV. CDR3 sequence (DNA): TGTGCCAGCAGCTTGATTCTCAGGGGATCGTGGGGGTCCGAGCAGTACTTC. The encoded protein is CASSLILRGSWGSEQYF.

The V gene is TRBV5-6, the J gene TRBJ2-1; TRBD2 matches at 13 bases. Germline values: CDR1 SGHDT, CDR2 YYEEEE. After removal of 4 bases from V and 10 bases from J, the junction contained 11 bases not matched to a gene. The CDR3 consists of 16 residues. CDR3 amino acids: CASSVSQTSGGQEQFF. As DNA, the CDR3 is TGTGCCAGCAGCGTGAGCCAGACTAGCGGGGGGCAAGAGCAGTTCTTC.

This clone was counted a few times. This chain links TRBV28 with TRBJ2-3; no definite D call. This CDR3 is built from 12 residues. The germline V and J ends were trimmed by 4 bases and 8 bases, with 10 bases remaining between them. Germline-derived CDR1 and CDR2 are MDHEN and SYDVKM. CDR3 sequence reads: CASSSGGSTQYF. CDR3 DNA sequence: TGTGCCAGCAGTTCGGGTGGCAGTACGCAGTATTTT.

This clone was counted only a few times. This sequence joins TRBV5-4 and TRBJ2-7, with 9 positions matching TRBD2. The CDR3 sequence is 16 residues long. The trim removed 4 bases at V and 3 bases at J, leaving 11 bases unmatched. Germline V CDR1 and CDR2: SGHNT, YYREEE (reference sequence). CDR3 loop: CASSPGGGRDIYEQYF. The CDR3 nucleotides read TGTGCCAGCAGCCCGGGGGGCGGGAGGGACATCTACGAGCAGTACTTC.

In the case of this clone: This specimen includes other DNA sequences encoding the same CDR3. The chain combines TRBV18 with TRBJ1-1, with D perhaps matching TRBD1 (5 bases). This CDR3 is 14 amino acids long. Germline CDR1 KGHSH, CDR2 LQKENI. V gave up 3 bases and J gave up 0 bases, with 8 bases separating them. CDR3 sequence: CASSPQGLNTEAFF. The CDR3 nucleotides are TGTGCCAGCTCACCGCAGGGCTTGAACACTGAAGCTTTCTTT.

This clone was detected only a few times. The DNA for the CDR3 is TGTGCCTGGAGTGCTATGAGCTACACCTTC. This encodes CAWSAMSYTF. The chain is built from TRBV30 and TRBJ1-2; unclear D gene. Germline loops: CDR1 GTSNPN, CDR2 SVGIG (reference sequence). Trimming shortened V by 1 base and J by 9 bases, and 6 bases separated the two germline ends. The CDR3 is 10 residues long.

This clone appeared a few times. This chain links TRBV28 with TRBJ1-2; the match to TRBD1 covers 7 bases. The CDR3 is made up of 16 amino acids. Unmatched junction bases numbered 10, after V lost 5 bases and J lost 1 base. Germline lookup yields CDR1 MDHEN and CDR2 SYDVKM. CDR3 amino acids: CASSPGTAILNYGYTF. CDR3 DNA sequence: TGTGCCAGCAGTCCCGGGACAGCGATCCTTAACTATGGCTACACCTTC.

This clone came up a few times. This chain connects TRBV4-1 to TRBJ1-5, with 7 bases matching TRBD1. The V gene end was trimmed by 2 bases and the J gene end by 10 bases; junction bases not matched to a gene: 8. Germline V gives CDR1 MGHRA, CDR2 YSYEKL. This CDR3 is built from 14 residues. The DNA for the CDR3 is TGCGCCAGCAGCCAACCCCGACAGGGATACCCCCAGCATTTT. This gives the protein CASSQPRQGYPQHF.

V usage is TRBV28 and J usage is TRBJ2-3, with D unclear. From germline, CDR1 is MDHEN and CDR2 SYDVKM. V was trimmed by 3 bases and J by 3 bases, leaving 4 bases between them. This CDR3 is 12 amino acids long. CDR3 coding DNA: TGTGCCAGCAGTTTCCGGACAGATACGCAGTATTTT. As protein: CASSFRTDTQYF.

This sequence joins TRBV18 and TRBJ2-5; the match to TRBD1 covers 11 bases. This CDR3 spans 16 amino acids. CDR1 is KGHSH, CDR2 LQKENI, per germline. Losses at the gene ends were 1 base for V and 2 bases for J; bases not matched to a gene: 3. CDR3 loop: CASSPLGQGGQETQYF. The CDR3 DNA is TGTGCCAGCTCACCACTGGGACAGGGGGGTCAAGAGACCCAGTACTTC.

V usage is TRBV6-5 and J usage is TRBJ2-6; 7 nucleotides align to TRBD1. CDR3 size: 15 residues. The V gene's germline CDR1 is MNHEY and CDR2 SVGAGI. V trimming: 6 bases; J trimming: 2 bases; junction bases outside the gene matches: 4. CDR3 DNA: TGTGCCAGCAGGACAGGGTTAACTGGGGCCAACGTCCTGACTTTC. Translating it yields CASRTGLTGANVLTF.

In this sample, this clone turned up a few times. This rearrangement joins TRBV29-1 to TRBJ2-2; possibly TRBD1 for D (5 bases). V was pared by 5 bases and J by 7 bases, with 14 bases between. The CDR3 runs 13 residues. Germline loops: CDR1 SQVTM, CDR2 ANQGSEA. CDR3 sequence: CSVTVSGHGELFF. CDR3 nucleotide sequence: TGCAGCGTTACAGTGTCAGGGCACGGGGAGCTGTTTTTT.

In this sample, this clone turned up a few times. The gene calls are TRBV29-1 and TRBJ2-7, with TRBD2 matching 14 bases. Germline V gives CDR1 SQVTM, CDR2 ANQGSEA. With 5 bases clipped from V and 7 bases from J, the junction kept 4 bases outside the gene matches. The CDR3 loop spans 13 amino acids. CDR3 nucleotide sequence: TGCAGCGTTCGAGGACTAGCGGGAGGTGAGCAGTACTTC. This sequence encodes CSVRGLAGGEQYF.